A single sample gave rise to the 2 T cell receptor beta chains below, sequenced in a study of cytomegalovirus exposure and HLA in healthy donors. Use of 60 Vbeta and 13 Jbeta primers characterized the PCR. TCRdb's copy holds only in-frame clones and misses some; the assay was immunoSEQ multiplex PCR. The profile shows approximately 160,000 clones, around 68% of them singletons. Sequenced: PBMCs. Receptors were obtained from a man aged 50 to 60 in good health and CMV-seronegative.

This chain uses TRBV6-5 with TRBJ2-2; D gene unclear. V lost 5 bases and J lost 0, with 7 bases in between. This CDR3 is 14 amino acids long. Germline CDR1 reads MNHEY; CDR2 reads SVGAGI. The chain's CDR3 is CASSLVSNTGELFF. The CDR3 nucleotides read TGTGCCAGCAGTCTTGTGTCGAACACCGGGGAGCTGTTTTTT.

This chain links TRBV6-1 with TRBJ2-3; 10 nucleotides match TRBD1. The trim removed 6 bases at V and 5 bases at J, leaving 2 bases unmatched. Germline CDR1 and CDR2: MNHNS and SASEGT. The CDR3 extends over 13 amino acids. The DNA of the CDR3 is TGTGCCAGCAGGACAGGGGGCCGAGATACGCAGTATTTT. It is translated as CASRTGGRDTQYF.